Below, 30 T cell receptor beta chains from the same sample are listed, as sequenced in a study of STAT5B mutations in CD4+ large granular lymphocyte leukemia. The protocol was immunoSEQ multiplex PCR, while the TCRdb copy is restricted to in-frame clones and leaves out a portion. The table has fewer than 40,000 clones, over 60% seen once; the top ten hold approximately 2%. The sequenced material came from CD4+ T cells from blood buffy coats. The receptors were gathered from a human donor in good health.

The DNA of the CDR3 is TGTGCCAGCAGCTTAGCGCGGGGGTCCGACACTGAAGCTTTCTTT. As protein: CASSLARGSDTEAFF. This rearrangement joins TRBV7-2 to TRBJ1-1; the D gene is possibly TRBD1 (5 bases). V lost 0 bases to trimming and J lost 3 bases, with 11 bases between them. Germline values: CDR1 SGHTA, CDR2 FQGNSA. The CDR3 sequence is 15 residues long.

The rearrangement joins TRBV6-6 to TRBJ2-7; possibly TRBD1 for D (6 bases). CDR1 is MNHNY, CDR2 SVGAGI, per germline (reference sequence). Between the trimmed V and J ends, which lost 6 bases and 6 bases, there was a span of 18 bases. The CDR3 length is 14 residues. This CDR3 is CASSLGPAQGEQYF. CDR3 DNA sequence: TGTGCCAGCAGCCTTGGACCCGCACAGGGCGAGCAGTACTTC.

V gene TRBV29-1 combines with J gene TRBJ2-7; no clear D. CDR3 length equals 12 residues. V gave up 4 bases and J gave up 2 bases, with 9 bases separating them. Germline CDR1 and CDR2: SQVTM and ANQGSEA. CDR3 coding DNA: TGCAGCGTTGGCACCGGGCCCTACGAGCAGTACTTC. It specifies CSVGTGPYEQYF.

The chain has TRBV9 and TRBJ2-2; weak D call: TRBD2 (5 bases). CDR3 length: 14 residues. V lost 3 bases and J lost 5, with 11 bases in between. Germline assignment: CDR1 SGDLS and CDR2 YYNGEE. For the CDR3, the DNA is TGTGCCAGCAGCGCTGACACGGGGACCGGGGAGCTGTTTTTT. This translates into CASSADTGTGELFF. Full variable domain (rest looked up from reference TRBV9 and TRBJ2-2): DSGVTQTPKHLITATGQRVTLRCSPRSGDLSVYWYQQSLDQGLQFLIQYYNGEERAKGNILERFSAQQFPDLHSELNLSSLELGDSALYFCASSADTGTGELFFGEGSRLTVL.

The genes are TRBV30 and TRBJ2-3, with TRBD2 matching 9 bases. The germline V gene has CDR1 GTSNPN and CDR2 SVGIG (reference sequence). V was pared by 0 bases and J by 3 bases, with 7 bases of the junction left unmatched. CDR3 size: 16 residues. CDR3 sequence reads: CAWSVPSGGKTDTQYF. The CDR3 DNA reads as TGTGCCTGGAGTGTACCGAGCGGGGGGAAAACAGATACGCAGTATTTT.

This clone has just a few counts. V gene TRBV7-9 combines with J gene TRBJ1-1, with D maybe TRBD1 (5 bases). This CDR3 region has 13 residues. Trimming took 7 bases from V and 1 from J, leaving 10 bases between them. Germline loops: CDR1 SEHNR, CDR2 FQNEAQ (reference sequence). CDR3 in DNA: TGTGCCAGCACCCTGACAGAGAACACTGAAGCTTTCTTT. Its translation: CASTLTENTEAFF.

The chain has TRBV11-2 and TRBJ1-2; 11 bases match TRBD1. This CDR3 is 16 amino acids long. Trimming took 4 bases from V and 7 from J; bases not matched to a gene: 11. In germline, CDR1 is SGHAT, CDR2 FQNNGV. The DNA of the CDR3 is TGTGCCAGCAGCTCCCTTAGCGGACAGGGGGCGCGTGGCTACACCTTC. Its protein product is CASSSLSGQGARGYTF.

The CDR3 loop reads CASSEPELAVMGETQYF. The CDR3 DNA reads TGTGCCAGCAGTGAGCCGGAGCTAGCGGTAATGGGAGAGACCCAGTACTTC. This chain links TRBV2 with TRBJ2-5, with 7 bases aligning to TRBD2. J lost 4 bases, V lost 3 bases, and 14 bases had no gene match. Looked up from germline, CDR1 is SNHLY and CDR2 is FYNNEI. CDR3 length equals 17 residues.

The chain recombines TRBV10-3 with TRBJ1-2; weak D call: TRBD1 (6 bases). Germline V gives CDR1 ENHRY, CDR2 SYGVKD. The V end lost 4 bases, the J end lost 6 bases, and 18 bases lay between the germline ends. This CDR3 comprises 15 residues. CDR3 DNA: TGTGCCATCAGTGTAGTCGCCCAGGGGACCCATGGCTACACCTTC. Translated: CAISVVAQGTHGYTF.

This clone was observed a handful of times. The V gene is TRBV7-9, the J gene TRBJ1-2; D is ambiguous. This CDR3 has 11 residues. CDR1 is SEHNR and CDR2 is FQNEAQ in the germline V gene (reference sequence). The germline V and J ends were trimmed by 5 bases and 8 bases, with 9 bases remaining between them. The CDR3 DNA reads TGTGCCAGCAGCCCTAGTTTGGGCTACACCTTC. Its protein product is CASSPSLGYTF.

V and J are TRBV19 and TRBJ2-2; D possibly corresponds to TRBD1 (6 bases). CDR3 length: 15 amino acids. Germline V gives CDR1 LNHDA, CDR2 SQIVND (reference sequence). Deletions cut 6 bases from V and 2 bases from J, with 13 bases between. Here the CDR3 DNA reads TGTGCCAGTAGACAGGGCCGGGGAAACACCGGGGAGCTGTTTTTT. Protein product: CASRQGRGNTGELFF.

This clone was picked up one time. The V gene is TRBV5-4, the J gene TRBJ2-7, with D perhaps TRBD1 (6 bases). Germline values: CDR1 SGHNT, CDR2 YYREEE (reference sequence). The CDR3 consists of 14 residues. Trimming removed 0 bases at V and 2 bases at J, with 9 bases between. The CDR3 here is CASSLAGATYEQYF. CDR3 in DNA: TGTGCCAGCAGCTTGGCAGGGGCTACCTACGAGCAGTACTTC.

As DNA, the CDR3 is TGTGCCAGCAGCTCCCGGACAGGGGGCTACGCGAACACTGAAGCTTTCTTT. This gives the protein CASSSRTGGYANTEAFF. J is TRBJ1-1 and V is TRBV7-7; 11 bases match TRBD1. The junction had 8 bases not matched to a gene; V was cut back by 4 bases and J by 1 base. The length of the CDR3 is 17 residues. Germline assignment: CDR1 SSHAT and CDR2 FNYEAQ (reference sequence).

This sequence joins TRBV27 and TRBJ2-7; 10 bases map to TRBD1. Trimming removed 6 bases from V and 1 base from J; junction bases left unmatched: 12. The germline CDR1 and CDR2 sequences are MNHEY and SMNVEV (reference sequence). The CDR3 loop spans 17 amino acids. CDR3 sequence (DNA): TGTGCCAGCAGAGGGAGGACAGGGGGAGTGAGTTCCTACGAGCAGTACTTC. This encodes CASRGRTGGVSSYEQYF.

The V call is TRBV2, the J call TRBJ1-1; no clear D gene. In germline, CDR1 is SNHLY, CDR2 FYNNEI. The CDR3 covers 11 residues. Trimming cost V 11 bases and J 3 bases, with 10 bases left between them. The CDR3 coding sequence is TGTGCCGGGAGTAGGGACACTGAAGCTTTCTTT. It translates to CAGSRDTEAFF.

This chain joins TRBV2 and TRBJ2-2; 7 nucleotides line up with TRBD1. The V segment lost 6 bases and the J segment 5 bases; nucleotides outside the gene matches: 9. This CDR3 contains 15 residues. The germline V gene has CDR1 SNHLY and CDR2 FYNNEI. CDR3 in amino acids: CASRETGVRTGELFF. The CDR3 DNA reads TGTGCCAGCAGGGAAACAGGGGTACGGACCGGGGAGCTGTTTTTT.

V gene TRBV7-7 combines with J gene TRBJ1-1; D gene ambiguous. The CDR3 consists of 13 residues. Between the trimmed V and J ends, which lost 2 bases and 0 bases, there was a span of 4 bases. CDR1 SSHAT and CDR2 FNYEAQ come from the germline V gene (reference sequence). This CDR3 reads CASSLSMNTEAFF. CDR3 coding DNA: TGTGCCAGCAGCTTAAGTATGAACACTGAAGCTTTCTTT.

J is TRBJ1-1 and V is TRBV5-4, with 7 bases aligning to TRBD1. From germline, CDR1 is SGHNT and CDR2 YYREEE (reference sequence). This CDR3 spans 15 amino acids. V was clipped by 1 base and J by 0 bases; unmatched bases: 3. This chain's CDR3 is CASSLIGTVNTEAFF. CDR3 nucleotides: TGTGCCAGCAGCTTGATAGGGACAGTGAACACTGAAGCTTTCTTT.

V gene TRBV6-5 combines with J gene TRBJ1-1; D uncertain. V dropped 7 bases and J dropped 1 base, with 10 bases sitting between them. Germline V gives CDR1 MNHEY, CDR2 SVGAGI. The CDR3 totals 13 residues. The CDR3 coding sequence is TGTGCCAGCAACAACGAGGGGAACACTGAAGCTTTCTTT. Translation gives CASNNEGNTEAFF.

This chain joins TRBV11-2 and TRBJ2-3; tentative D call: TRBD2 (6 bases). V was cut by 1 base and J by 4 bases, with 9 bases left in between. This CDR3 has 14 residues. The germline CDR1 and CDR2 sequences are SGHAT and FQNNGV. The CDR3 bases are TGTGCCAGCAGCTTAGGTTCGGGAGCAGATACGCAGTATTTT. Protein sequence: CASSLGSGADTQYF. The whole variable domain, remainder taken from reference TRBV11-2 and TRBJ2-3, is EAGVAQSPRYKIIEKRQSVAFWCNPISGHATLYWYQQILGQGPKLLIQFQNNGVVDDSQLPKDRFSAERLKGVDSTLKIQPAKLEDSAVYLCASSLGSGADTQYFGPGTRLTVL.

The chain joins TRBV9 to TRBJ2-5; TRBD1 agrees at 8 bases. The CDR3 is 16 amino acids. V lost 0 bases and J lost 2; bases outside the gene matches: 6. Per germline, CDR1 SGDLS and CDR2 YYNGEE. CDR3 in DNA: TGTGCCAGCAGCGTAGGGGGACAGGAGATACAAGAGACCCAGTACTTC. Translation gives CASSVGGQEIQETQYF.

V gene TRBV2 combines with J gene TRBJ1-4, with 7 bases fitting TRBD1. The CDR3 is made up of 14 amino acids. Looked up from germline, CDR1 is SNHLY and CDR2 is FYNNEI. Losses at the gene ends were 9 bases for V and 4 bases for J; bases not matched to a gene: 8. The CDR3, as DNA: TGTGCCAGTGTACCGGACAGGCATAATGAAAAACTGTTTTTT. This sequence encodes CASVPDRHNEKLFF.

As DNA, the CDR3 is TGTGCCAGCAGCTTAGGTCAGGACTACGAGCAGTACTTC. Translated, it gives CASSLGQDYEQYF. This chain connects TRBV7-7 to TRBJ2-7; D unresolved. CDR1 and CDR2 from the germline V gene are SSHAT and FNYEAQ (reference sequence). V was clipped by 1 base and J by 3 bases, with 7 bases between them. CDR3 length: 13 amino acids.

The J gene is TRBJ2-7, the V gene TRBV5-1; tentative D call: TRBD1 (7 bases). The CDR3 consists of 14 residues. Trimming removed 4 bases at V and 3 bases at J, with 14 bases between. Germline lookup yields CDR1 SGHRS and CDR2 YFSETQ. CDR3 loop: CASSRGTALYEQYF. The CDR3 nucleotides read TGCGCCAGCAGCCGGGGGACAGCGCTCTACGAGCAGTACTTC.

CDR3 protein: CSARDTGTQMSYNEQFF. CDR3 in DNA: TGCAGCGCCCGGGATACGGGAACCCAAATGAGCTACAATGAGCAGTTCTTC. The rearrangement uses TRBV29-1 and TRBJ2-1, with TRBD2 as a possible D gene (5 bases). Trimming removed 7 bases from V and 3 bases from J, with 25 bases in between. This CDR3 is built from 17 residues. The germline V gene encodes CDR1 SQVTM and CDR2 ANQGSEA.

CDR3 amino acids: CASTQGNGNQPQHF. The CDR3 DNA sequence: TGTGCCAGCACTCAAGGGAATGGCAATCAGCCCCAGCATTTT. The chain uses TRBV6-5 and TRBJ1-5; D unresolved. Germline loops: CDR1 MNHEY, CDR2 SVGAGI. Trimming pared 7 bases from V and 2 bases from J, leaving 12 bases between. The length of the CDR3 is 14 residues.

V usage is TRBV9 and J usage is TRBJ2-5; the D call may be TRBD1 or TRBD2 (5 bases each). The CDR3 totals 15 residues. The V end was cut by 2 bases, the J end by 5 bases, with 16 bases between. The V gene's germline CDR1 is SGDLS and CDR2 YYNGEE. This CDR3 is CASSVRDQRWETQYF. The CDR3 DNA sequence: TGTGCCAGCAGCGTGAGGGACCAAAGATGGGAGACCCAGTACTTC.

The rearrangement links TRBV9 to TRBJ1-1; 7 bases fit TRBD1. This CDR3 has 14 residues. V lost 3 bases to trimming and J lost 0 bases; unmatched junction nucleotides: 2. CDR1 and CDR2 (germline): SGDLS, YYNGEE. CDR3 DNA sequence: TGTGCCAGCAGCGCGAGGGGGCTGAACACTGAAGCTTTCTTT. Translated, it gives CASSARGLNTEAFF.

CDR3 sequence reads: CASSLQGTSNQPQHF. In nucleotides, the CDR3 is TGTGCCAGCAGTTTACAAGGGACGAGCAATCAGCCCCAGCATTTT. V and J are TRBV27 and TRBJ1-5; D is perhaps TRBD1 (5 bases). V lost 2 bases to trimming and J lost 1 base, with 9 bases between them. Germline V gene data show CDR1 as MNHEY and CDR2 as SMNVEV (reference sequence). The CDR3 sequence is 15 residues long.

The gene calls are TRBV19 and TRBJ1-1; 7 nucleotides line up with TRBD1. V was clipped by 8 bases and J by 2 bases; unmatched bases: 14. In germline, CDR1 is LNHDA, CDR2 SQIVND (reference sequence). The CDR3 runs 16 residues. The CDR3 is CASGRSQGIINTEAFF. The CDR3 nucleotides read TGTGCCAGTGGAAGATCACAGGGGATAATAAACACTGAAGCTTTCTTT.